Below, 32 T cell receptor beta chains from the same sample are listed, as sequenced in a study of response to subunit inactivated influenza vaccine. TCRdb re-called the RT-PCR reads through MiXCR, storing one row per CDR3 protein. The sample carries roughly 700,000 distinct CDR3 sequences, about 14% recorded once. The source material was PBMCs from blood, sampled 14 days before vaccination. These receptor sequences come from a man between 45 and 60 years old who received an inactivated influenza vaccine.

This clonotype was seen a handful of times. This rearrangement joins TRBV29-1 to TRBJ2-1, with D unresolved. Germline CDR1 and CDR2: SQVTM and ANQGSEA. The CDR3 runs to 10 residues. V dropped 5 bases and J dropped 5 bases, with 4 bases sitting between them. Here the CDR3 reads CSVFDNEQFF. CDR3 bases: TGCAGCGTTTTCGACAATGAGCAGTTCTTC.

This clonotype was found a few times. CDR3 sequence reads: CSVEPEGNTIYF. CDR3 coding DNA: TGCAGCGTTGAACCGGAGGGAAACACCATATATTTT. The chain has TRBV29-1 and TRBJ1-3; D is undetermined. CDR1 is SQVTM and CDR2 is ANQGSEA in the germline V gene. Trimming shortened V by 2 bases and J by 4 bases, and 6 bases separated the two germline ends. The CDR3 extends over 12 amino acids.

CDR3 sequence reads: CASSESGAGSGDQETQYF. The DNA for the CDR3 is TGCGCCAGCAGTGAGTCAGGGGCGGGTAGCGGGGACCAAGAGACCCAGTACTTC. The chain links TRBV10-2 to TRBJ2-5; 8 bases agree with TRBD2. This CDR3 has 18 amino acids. With 0 bases clipped from V and 0 bases from J, the junction kept 9 bases outside the gene matches. CDR1 WSHSY and CDR2 SAAADI come from the germline V gene.

This clonotype has a handful of counts. V and J are TRBV6-2 or TRBV6-3 and TRBJ2-1; TRBD2 matches at 8 bases. Germline V gene lookup returns CDR1 MNHEY and CDR2 SVGEGT. The CDR3 has 12 residues. Trimming at V came to 10 bases and at J to 9 bases, leaving 8 bases not matched to a gene. The CDR3 protein is CATWSGRLEQFF. The CDR3 DNA follows: TGTGCCACCTGGAGCGGGAGACTTGAGCAGTTCTTC.

In its sample, this clonotype was seen a few times. The CDR3 coding sequence is TGTGCCAGCAGCGGATCCGGGACTAGCGGGGGCCTCACAGATACGCAGTATTTT. Translation: CASSGSGTSGGLTDTQYF. The chain is built from TRBV11-2 and TRBJ2-3; 14 bases align to TRBD2. Germline values: CDR1 SGHAT, CDR2 FQNNGV. V was clipped by 5 bases and J by 2 bases; unmatched bases: 9. CDR3 length: 18 amino acids.

The V call is TRBV7-3, the J call TRBJ2-5; the match to TRBD2 covers 13 bases. The CDR3 totals 17 residues. Unmatched junction bases numbered 5, after V lost 2 bases and J lost 2 bases. From germline, CDR1 is SGHTA and CDR2 FQGTGA. The CDR3 coding sequence is TGTGCCAGCAGCTTATTCCCGGGACTAGCGGGACAAGAGACCCAGTACTTC. Amino acid sequence: CASSLFPGLAGQETQYF.

Only a few counts were recorded for this clonotype. This chain links TRBV7-2 with TRBJ1-3, with D possibly TRBD1 on 5 matching bases. CDR1 is SGHTA and CDR2 is FQGNSA in the germline V gene. The ends were cut back, 1 base at V and 4 bases at J, with 14 bases in the middle. CDR3 size: 16 residues. The CDR3 DNA reads as TGTGCCAGCAGCTTAGGTTCAGGGACGATCGGAAACACCATATATTTT. Protein product: CASSLGSGTIGNTIYF.

This clonotype was counted only a few times. V usage is TRBV7-9 and J usage is TRBJ1-4; the match to TRBD1 covers 7 bases. There are 15 residues in the CDR3. With 5 bases clipped from V and 3 bases from J, the junction kept 6 bases outside the gene matches. Germline values: CDR1 SEHNR, CDR2 FQNEAQ (reference sequence). The CDR3 region is CASSQGGSSNEKLFF. DNA of the CDR3: TGTGCCAGCAGCCAGGGGGGGAGCTCTAATGAAAAACTGTTTTTT.

The table lists this clonotype with many counts. The rearrangement joins TRBV5-1 to TRBJ2-5; a possible D gene is TRBD1 (6 bases). Per the germline V gene, CDR1 is SGHRS and CDR2 is YFSETQ. The CDR3 extends over 12 amino acids. The V gene lost 4 bases and the J gene lost 4 bases, with 8 bases spanning the gap. The CDR3 spells CASSPRGETQYF. CDR3 coding DNA: TGCGCCAGCAGCCCCAGGGGAGAGACCCAGTACTTC.

The chain couples TRBV4-1 to TRBJ2-7, with a possible D match to TRBD1 (7 bases). The CDR3 runs to 16 residues. The V gene lost 0 bases and the J gene lost 6 bases, with 18 bases spanning the gap. Per germline, CDR1 MGHRA and CDR2 YSYEKL. Here the CDR3 DNA reads TGCGCCAGCAGCCAAGATCTTTGGAGGGGGCCTCCCGAGCAGTACTTC. Amino acids: CASSQDLWRGPPEQYF.

This clonotype was observed a handful of times. The genes are TRBV3-1 and TRBJ2-5; D is perhaps TRBD1 or TRBD2 (5 bases each). This CDR3 has 13 amino acids. Trimming shortened V by 2 bases and J by 3 bases, and 7 bases separated the two germline ends. The germline CDR1 and CDR2 sequences are LGHDT and YNNKEL (reference sequence). The CDR3 coding sequence is TGTGCCAGCAGCCAATGGGACGAAGAGACCCAGTACTTC. It yields the protein CASSQWDEETQYF.

This clonotype has a count of ten or more. J is TRBJ2-7 and V is TRBV7-2; 7 nucleotides line up with TRBD1. Germline trimming cut 3 bases from V and 1 base from J; bases unmatched to any gene: 3. Germline V gene sequence: CDR1 SGHTA, CDR2 FQGNSA. The CDR3 is 14 amino acids. The CDR3 loop is CASSLDRISYEQYF. CDR3 in DNA: TGTGCCAGCAGCTTGGACAGGATTTCCTACGAGCAGTACTTC.

This clonotype appeared a few times. The J gene is TRBJ2-7, the V gene TRBV12-3 or TRBV12-4, with TRBD2 as a possible D gene (5 bases). Trimming left V 3 bases short and J 3 bases short, with 9 bases between. The CDR3 is made up of 13 amino acids. The CDR3 DNA is TGTGCCAGCAGTTTCGACGGGATCTACGAGCAGTACTTC. It yields the protein CASSFDGIYEQYF.

On this clonotype itself: Since a much larger clone is just one base distant, this may be a read error. The V and J genes are TRBV2 and TRBJ2-2; a weak D match, TRBD2 (5 bases). The CDR3 sequence is 18 residues long. CDR1 SNHLY and CDR2 FYNNEI come from the germline V gene. CDR3 DNA: TGTACCAGCAGTTTATGGCTTAGGAGCGGACCGAACACCGGGGAGCTGTTTTTT. It encodes CTSSLWLRSGPNTGELFF.

This clonotype was observed at least ten times. V gene TRBV5-5 combines with J gene TRBJ2-3; TRBD1 agrees at 8 bases. CDR3 length: 16 amino acids. Germline loops: CDR1 SGHKS, CDR2 YYEKEE (reference sequence). V was pared by 0 bases and J by 2 bases, with 5 bases of the junction left unmatched. Here the CDR3 reads CASSLGAGGFTDTQYF. The CDR3 bases are TGTGCCAGCAGCTTGGGTGCAGGGGGCTTCACAGATACGCAGTATTTT.

The V and J genes are TRBV20-1 and TRBJ1-2, with D maybe TRBD1 (6 bases). The germline CDR1 and CDR2 sequences are DFQATT and SNEGSKA (reference sequence). This CDR3 has 13 residues. Trimming cost V 6 bases and J 4 bases, with 15 bases left between them. The CDR3 nucleotides read TGCAGTGCCGGGGGGCCCACCCCCTATGGCTACACCTTC. It codes for CSAGGPTPYGYTF.

In its sample, this clonotype was seen a few times. The V and J genes are TRBV28 and TRBJ2-7; possibly TRBD1 or TRBD2 for D (5 bases each). This CDR3 has 14 residues. Germline V lookup: CDR1 MDHEN, CDR2 SYDVKM. V was clipped by 4 bases and J by 5 bases, with 15 bases between them. The CDR3 nucleotides read TGTGCCAGCAGTTGGTCCGAGGGGTTGAACGAGCAGTACTTC. It yields the protein CASSWSEGLNEQYF.

Here the CDR3 DNA reads TGCAGTGCTTTGCGGGGGGGCCTGTATCGCACCGGGGAGCTGTTTTTT. This translates into CSALRGGLYRTGELFF. The chain carries TRBV20-1 and TRBJ2-2; 9 nucleotides match TRBD2. V trimming: 5 bases; J trimming: 4 bases; junction bases outside the gene matches: 11. This CDR3 is 16 amino acids long. Germline loops: CDR1 DFQATT, CDR2 SNEGSKA (reference sequence).

This clonotype showed up just a few times. This chain connects TRBV11-2 to TRBJ2-1; TRBD2 might be the D (7 bases). V was shortened by 2 bases and J by 4 bases, with 15 bases between the two germline ends. CDR3 length: 16 residues. The germline V gene encodes CDR1 SGHAT and CDR2 FQNNGV. In DNA, the CDR3 is TGTGCCAGCAGCTTAATTTCACAGGGAGGGTACAATGAGCAGTTCTTC. It specifies CASSLISQGGYNEQFF.

The J gene is TRBJ2-1, the V gene TRBV6-1, with a weak D call TRBD2 (5 bases). The germline V gene has CDR1 MNHNS and CDR2 SASEGT. The CDR3 is 13 amino acids. V lost 10 bases and J lost 5, with 15 bases in between. CDR3 nucleotides: TGTGCCACCCGGGGTGGGATGCACAATGAGCAGTTCTTC. Amino acid sequence: CATRGGMHNEQFF.

The chain links TRBV7-2 to TRBJ2-3; D is perhaps TRBD1 or TRBD2 (6 bases each). Trimming cost V 4 bases and J 3 bases, with 11 bases left between them. Germline loops: CDR1 SGHTA, CDR2 FQGNSA. The CDR3 runs 14 residues. This CDR3 reads CASSSEGGTDTQYF. The CDR3 DNA is TGTGCCAGCAGCTCGGAAGGGGGGACAGATACGCAGTATTTT.

This clonotype was observed a handful of times. This chain links TRBV7-2 with TRBJ2-7; 9 bases agree with TRBD2. Germline V CDR1 and CDR2: SGHTA, FQGNSA. The length of the CDR3 is 17 residues. V shed 2 bases, J shed 1 base, and the junction held 9 bases outside the gene matches. Here the CDR3 reads CASSLPLAGKTSYEQYF. The CDR3, as DNA: TGTGCCAGCAGCTTACCCCTAGCGGGGAAGACATCCTACGAGCAGTACTTC.

This clonotype has just a few counts. The chain employs TRBV20-1 and TRBJ1-6; D is unresolved. V shed 6 bases and J shed 4 bases, with 13 bases lying between them. Germline V lookup: CDR1 DFQATT, CDR2 SNEGSKA (reference sequence). This CDR3 has 14 residues. CDR3 sequence reads: CSAPTLSYNSPLHF. The CDR3 DNA sequence: TGCAGTGCCCCAACCCTGTCTTATAATTCACCCCTCCACTTT.

This clonotype has just a few counts. The V gene is TRBV6-1, the J gene TRBJ1-3, with D perhaps matching TRBD1 (5 bases). CDR1 is MNHNS, CDR2 SASEGT, per germline. Trimming took 2 bases from V and 0 from J, leaving 14 bases between them. The CDR3 is made up of 17 amino acids. The CDR3, as DNA: TGTGCCAGCAGTGAAATCAAGGGGCTACACTCTGGAAACACCATATATTTT. It is translated as CASSEIKGLHSGNTIYF.

V usage is TRBV20-1 and J usage is TRBJ2-1, with D possibly being TRBD1 (6 bases). CDR1 is DFQATT, CDR2 SNEGSKA, per germline (reference sequence). This CDR3 has 12 amino acids. V lost 5 bases to trimming and J lost 3 bases, with 8 bases between them. The CDR3 is CSAPGVYNEQFF. As DNA, the CDR3 is TGCAGTGCTCCAGGGGTCTACAATGAGCAGTTCTTC.

The chain recombines TRBV15 with TRBJ2-2, with D maybe TRBD1 (6 bases). This CDR3 is 14 amino acids long. With 0 bases removed from V and 7 bases from J, the gap between germline ends came to 9 bases. Germline loops: CDR1 LNHNV, CDR2 YYDKDF (reference sequence). The CDR3 DNA is TGTGCCACCAGCAGAGAACAGGGTAGCGGGGAGCTGTTTTTT. Translating it yields CATSREQGSGELFF.

At least ten counts were recorded for this clonotype. V and J are TRBV10-3 and TRBJ2-1, with D perhaps TRBD2 (6 bases). Germline V gene data show CDR1 as ENHRY and CDR2 as SYGVKD. The CDR3 covers 13 residues. The V end lost 2 bases, the J end lost 7 bases, and 9 bases lay between the germline ends. Written as DNA, the CDR3 is TGTGCCATCAGTGAGGGCGGGGTTAATGAGCAGTTCTTC. Translating it yields CAISEGGVNEQFF.

This clonotype was observed at least ten times. The CDR3 region has the DNA TGCGCCAGCAGCCAAGAATCCCCGGGGGGGAACTATGGCTACACCTTC. Translating gives CASSQESPGGNYGYTF. The chain combines TRBV4-3 with TRBJ1-2, with D possibly being TRBD1 (5 bases). Trimming shortened V by 0 bases and J by 2 bases, and 13 bases separated the two germline ends. CDR1 and CDR2 from the germline V gene are LGHNA and YSLEER. CDR3 length equals 16 residues.

CDR3 amino acids: CASSPHVRVGEAFF. The DNA for the CDR3 is TGTGCCAGCAGCCCGCACGTGAGGGTGGGCGAAGCTTTCTTT. The rearrangement links TRBV2 to TRBJ1-1; D uncertain. The CDR3 is 14 residues long. CDR1 and CDR2 (germline): SNHLY, FYNNEI. Trimming stripped 6 bases from V and 8 bases from J, with 19 bases between.

The chain employs TRBV9 and TRBJ2-4; 7 nucleotides agree with TRBD2. There are 14 residues in the CDR3. Losses at the gene ends were 7 bases for V and 3 bases for J; bases not matched to a gene: 7. Germline assignment: CDR1 SGDLS and CDR2 YYNGEE. CDR3 protein: CASGEGLDKNIQYF. CDR3 bases: TGTGCCAGCGGGGAGGGCCTTGACAAAAACATTCAGTACTTC.

This clonotype was counted a single time. V is TRBV3-1 and J is TRBJ2-6; D gene unclear. The germline V and J ends were trimmed by 3 bases and 0 bases, with 3 bases remaining between them. Germline V CDR1 and CDR2: LGHDT, YNNKEL (reference sequence). CDR3 length: 14 residues. DNA for the CDR3: TGTGCCAGCAGCCACCTCTCTGGGGCCAACGTCCTGACTTTC. Amino acid sequence: CASSHLSGANVLTF.

The chain combines TRBV18 with TRBJ2-3, with D perhaps TRBD1 (6 bases). Germline lookup yields CDR1 KGHSH and CDR2 LQKENI. This CDR3 has 15 residues. V lost 3 bases and J 0 bases, leaving 10 bases between the germline ends. The CDR3 nucleotides are TGTGCCAGCTCACCGCCTGGACAGAGCACAGATACGCAGTATTTT. It codes for CASSPPGQSTDTQYF.